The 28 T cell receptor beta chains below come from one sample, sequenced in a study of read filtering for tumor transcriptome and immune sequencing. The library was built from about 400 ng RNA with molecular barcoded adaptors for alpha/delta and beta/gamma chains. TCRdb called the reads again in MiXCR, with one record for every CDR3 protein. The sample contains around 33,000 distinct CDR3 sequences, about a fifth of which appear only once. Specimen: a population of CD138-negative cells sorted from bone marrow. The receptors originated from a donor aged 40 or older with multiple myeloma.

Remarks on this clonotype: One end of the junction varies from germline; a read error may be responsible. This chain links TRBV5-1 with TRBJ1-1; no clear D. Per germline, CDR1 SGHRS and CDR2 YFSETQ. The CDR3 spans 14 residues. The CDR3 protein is CASSLMQPNTETFF. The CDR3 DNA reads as TGCGCCAGCAGCCTGATGCAACCCAACACTGAAACTTTCTTT.

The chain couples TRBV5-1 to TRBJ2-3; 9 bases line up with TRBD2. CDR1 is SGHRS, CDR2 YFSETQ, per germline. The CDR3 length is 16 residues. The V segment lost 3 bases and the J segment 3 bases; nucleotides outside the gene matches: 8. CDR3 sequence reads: CASSSALSGGTDTQYF. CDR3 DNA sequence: TGCGCCAGCAGCTCAGCTCTTAGCGGGGGTACAGATACGCAGTATTTT.

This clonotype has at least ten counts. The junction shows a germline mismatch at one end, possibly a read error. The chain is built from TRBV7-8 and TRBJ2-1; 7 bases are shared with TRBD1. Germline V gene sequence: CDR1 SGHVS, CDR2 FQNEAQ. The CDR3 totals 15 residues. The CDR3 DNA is TGTGCCAGAAGCTTAGTGCCAGGGGGTAACAATGAGCAGTTCTTC. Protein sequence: CARSLVPGGNNEQFF.

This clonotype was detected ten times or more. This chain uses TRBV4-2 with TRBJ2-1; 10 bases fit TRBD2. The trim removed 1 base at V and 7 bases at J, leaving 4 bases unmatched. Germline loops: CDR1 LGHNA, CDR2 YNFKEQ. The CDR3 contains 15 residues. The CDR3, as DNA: TGTGCCAGCAGCCAAGTAGCGGGGGGTCGGAATGAGCAGTTCTTC. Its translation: CASSQVAGGRNEQFF.

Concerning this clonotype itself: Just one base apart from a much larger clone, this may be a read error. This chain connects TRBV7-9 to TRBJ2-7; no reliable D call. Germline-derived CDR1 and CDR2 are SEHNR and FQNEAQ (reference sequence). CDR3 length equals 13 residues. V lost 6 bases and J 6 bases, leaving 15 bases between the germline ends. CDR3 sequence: CASSSSDRCEQYF. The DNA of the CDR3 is TGTGCCAGCAGTTCCTCCGACCGGTGCGAGCAGTACTTC.

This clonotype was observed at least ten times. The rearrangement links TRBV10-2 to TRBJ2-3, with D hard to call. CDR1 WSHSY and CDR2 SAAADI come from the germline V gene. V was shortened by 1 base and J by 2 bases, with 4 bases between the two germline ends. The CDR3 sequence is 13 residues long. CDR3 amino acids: CASSEYATDTQYF. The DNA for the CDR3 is TGCGCCAGCAGTGAGTACGCCACAGATACGCAGTATTTT.

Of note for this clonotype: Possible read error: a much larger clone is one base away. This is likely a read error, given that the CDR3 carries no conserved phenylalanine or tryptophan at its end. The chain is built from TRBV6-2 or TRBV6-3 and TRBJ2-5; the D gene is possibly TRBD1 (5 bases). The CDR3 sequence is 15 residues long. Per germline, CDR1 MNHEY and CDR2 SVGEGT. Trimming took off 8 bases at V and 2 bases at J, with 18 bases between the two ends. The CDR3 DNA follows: TGTGCCAGCGGTAACCACCTGACAGCACAAGAGACCCAGTACTCC. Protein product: CASGNHLTAQETQYS.

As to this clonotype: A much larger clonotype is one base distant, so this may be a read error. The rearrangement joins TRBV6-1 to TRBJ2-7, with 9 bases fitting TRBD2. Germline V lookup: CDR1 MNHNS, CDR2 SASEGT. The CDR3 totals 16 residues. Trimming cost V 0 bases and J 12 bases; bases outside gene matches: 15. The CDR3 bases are TGTGCCAGCAGTGAAGCGCCAACTAGCGGGCTGCTCCCGCGGTACTTC. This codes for CASSEAPTSGLLPRYF.

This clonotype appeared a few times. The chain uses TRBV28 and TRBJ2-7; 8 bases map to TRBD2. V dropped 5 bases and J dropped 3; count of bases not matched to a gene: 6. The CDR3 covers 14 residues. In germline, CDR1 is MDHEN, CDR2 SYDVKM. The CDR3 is CASSPLAGDYEQYF. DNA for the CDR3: TGTGCCAGCAGTCCCCTAGCGGGCGACTACGAGCAGTACTTC.

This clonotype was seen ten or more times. CDR3 loop: CASSSPGLAAYNEQFF. DNA of the CDR3: TGTGCCAGCAGTTCTCCGGGACTAGCGGCGTACAATGAGCAGTTCTTC. The gene calls are TRBV6-2 or TRBV6-3 and TRBJ2-1; 11 bases are a match to TRBD2. CDR3 length: 16 residues. Germline CDR1 reads MNHEY; CDR2 reads SVGEGT. V shed 4 bases, J shed 4 bases, and the junction held 6 bases outside the gene matches.

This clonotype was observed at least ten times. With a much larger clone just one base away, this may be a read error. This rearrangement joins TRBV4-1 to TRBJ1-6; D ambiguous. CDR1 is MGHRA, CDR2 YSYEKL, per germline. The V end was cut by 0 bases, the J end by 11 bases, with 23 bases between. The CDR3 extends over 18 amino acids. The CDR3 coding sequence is TGCGCCAGCAGCCAAGAGCCCGCGTGGGAAGCTGTCAGCCCACCCCTCCACTTT. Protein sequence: CASSQEPAWEAVSPPLHF.

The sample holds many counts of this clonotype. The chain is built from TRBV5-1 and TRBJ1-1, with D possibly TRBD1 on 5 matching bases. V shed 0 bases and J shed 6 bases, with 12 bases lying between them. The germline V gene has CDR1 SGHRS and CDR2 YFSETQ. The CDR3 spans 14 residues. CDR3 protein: CASSLDVRGAEAFF. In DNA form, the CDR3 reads TGCGCCAGCAGCTTGGACGTAAGAGGGGCTGAAGCTTTCTTT.

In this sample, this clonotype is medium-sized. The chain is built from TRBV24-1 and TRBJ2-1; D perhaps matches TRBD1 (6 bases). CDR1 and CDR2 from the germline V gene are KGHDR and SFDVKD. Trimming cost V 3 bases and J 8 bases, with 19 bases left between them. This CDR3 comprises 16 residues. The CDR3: CATSDVRGREADEQFF. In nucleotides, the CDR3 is TGTGCCACCAGTGATGTCAGGGGTCGGGAAGCGGATGAGCAGTTCTTC.

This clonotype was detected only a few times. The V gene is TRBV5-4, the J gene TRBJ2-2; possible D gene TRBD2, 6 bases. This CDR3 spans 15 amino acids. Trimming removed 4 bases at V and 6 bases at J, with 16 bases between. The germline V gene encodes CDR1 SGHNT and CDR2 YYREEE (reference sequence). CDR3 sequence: CASSGTGGKPGELFF. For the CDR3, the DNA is TGTGCCAGCAGCGGGACCGGAGGGAAGCCCGGGGAGCTGTTTTTT.

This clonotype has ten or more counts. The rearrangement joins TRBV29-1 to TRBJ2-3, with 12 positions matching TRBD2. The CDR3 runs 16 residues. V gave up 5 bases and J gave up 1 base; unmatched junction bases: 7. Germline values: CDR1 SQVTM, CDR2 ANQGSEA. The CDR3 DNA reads TGCAGCGTTAGGACTAGCGGGACAACACGCACAGATACGCAGTATTTT. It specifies CSVRTSGTTRTDTQYF.

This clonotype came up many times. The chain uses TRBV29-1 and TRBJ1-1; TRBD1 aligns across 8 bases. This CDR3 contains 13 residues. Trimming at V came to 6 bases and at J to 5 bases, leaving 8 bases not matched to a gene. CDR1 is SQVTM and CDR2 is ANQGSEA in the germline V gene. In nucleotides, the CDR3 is TGCAGCGTCCAGGGGGCCGGGGATACTGAAGCTTTCTTT. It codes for CSVQGAGDTEAFF.

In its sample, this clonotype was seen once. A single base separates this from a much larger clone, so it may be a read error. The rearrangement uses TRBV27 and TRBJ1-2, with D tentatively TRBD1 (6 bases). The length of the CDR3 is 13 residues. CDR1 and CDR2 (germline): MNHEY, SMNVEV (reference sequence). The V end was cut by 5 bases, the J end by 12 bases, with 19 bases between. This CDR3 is CASSPQGLGGNTF. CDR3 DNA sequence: TGTGCCAGCAGTCCCCAGGGTCTTGGGGGCAACACCTTC.

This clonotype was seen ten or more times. CDR3 region: CASSLRRQGMNTEAFF. The CDR3 DNA reads as TGTGCCAGCAGTTTGCGTCGACAGGGGATGAACACTGAAGCTTTCTTT. The gene calls are TRBV27 and TRBJ1-1, with TRBD1 matching 8 bases. The CDR3 loop spans 16 amino acids. With 3 bases clipped from V and 0 bases from J, the junction kept 6 bases outside the gene matches. The germline V gene has CDR1 MNHEY and CDR2 SMNVEV (reference sequence).

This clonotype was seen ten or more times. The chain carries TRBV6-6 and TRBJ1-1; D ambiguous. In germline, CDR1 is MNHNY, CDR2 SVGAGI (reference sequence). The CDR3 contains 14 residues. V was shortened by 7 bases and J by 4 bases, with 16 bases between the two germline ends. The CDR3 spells CASILSEGSTEAFF. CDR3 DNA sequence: TGTGCCAGCATCCTCTCGGAGGGCAGCACTGAAGCTTTCTTT.

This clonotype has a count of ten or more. CDR3 sequence (DNA): TGCAGCGTTGAAGTGGCAGTCAAAAACATTCAGTACTTC. Encoded protein: CSVEVAVKNIQYF. This rearrangement joins TRBV29-1 to TRBJ2-4; no firm D call. The CDR3 loop spans 13 amino acids. Germline V CDR1 and CDR2: SQVTM, ANQGSEA. Trimming took off 1 base at V and 3 bases at J, with 7 bases between the two ends.

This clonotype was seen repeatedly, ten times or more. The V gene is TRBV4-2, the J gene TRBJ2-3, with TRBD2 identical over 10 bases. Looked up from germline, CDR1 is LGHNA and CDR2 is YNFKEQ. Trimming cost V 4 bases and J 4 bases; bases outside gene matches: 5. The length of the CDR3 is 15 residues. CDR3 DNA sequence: TGTGCCAGCAGCCTGAAGCGGGGGGGGTCAGATACGCAGTATTTT. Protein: CASSLKRGGSDTQYF.

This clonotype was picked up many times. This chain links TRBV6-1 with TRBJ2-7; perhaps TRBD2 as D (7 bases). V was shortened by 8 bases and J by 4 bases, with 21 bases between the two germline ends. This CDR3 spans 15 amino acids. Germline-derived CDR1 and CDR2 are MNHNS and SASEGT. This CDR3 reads CASSPTEGGRYEQYF. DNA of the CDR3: TGTGCCAGCTCTCCGACGGAGGGGGGGAGGTACGAGCAGTACTTC.

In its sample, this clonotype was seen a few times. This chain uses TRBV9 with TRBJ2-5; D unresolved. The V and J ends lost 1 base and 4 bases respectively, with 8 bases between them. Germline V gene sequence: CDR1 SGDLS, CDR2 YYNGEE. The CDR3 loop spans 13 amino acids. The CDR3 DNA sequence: TGTGCCAGCAGCGTAAGTCAGCGAGAGACCCAGTACTTC. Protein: CASSVSQRETQYF.

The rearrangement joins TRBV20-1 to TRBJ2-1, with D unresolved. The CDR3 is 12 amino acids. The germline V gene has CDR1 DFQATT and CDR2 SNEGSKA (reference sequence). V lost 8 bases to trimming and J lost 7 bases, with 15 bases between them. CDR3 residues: CSSEGHGNEQFF. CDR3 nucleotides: TGCAGTTCTGAAGGGCACGGAAATGAGCAGTTCTTC.

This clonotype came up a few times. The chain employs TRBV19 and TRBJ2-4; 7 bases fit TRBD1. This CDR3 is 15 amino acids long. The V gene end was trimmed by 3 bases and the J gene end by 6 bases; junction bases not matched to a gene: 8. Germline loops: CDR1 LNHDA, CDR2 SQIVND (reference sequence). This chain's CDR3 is CASSIARDRANIQYF. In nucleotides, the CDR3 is TGTGCCAGTAGTATTGCTCGGGACAGAGCAAACATTCAGTACTTC.

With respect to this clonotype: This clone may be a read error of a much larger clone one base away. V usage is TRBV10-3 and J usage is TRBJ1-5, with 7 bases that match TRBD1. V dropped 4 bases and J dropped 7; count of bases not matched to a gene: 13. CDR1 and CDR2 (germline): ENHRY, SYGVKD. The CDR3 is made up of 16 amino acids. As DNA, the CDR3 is TGTGCCATCAGTGCACAGCGAGGGGGCGGGAACCAGCCCCAGCATTTT. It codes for CAISAQRGGGNQPQHF.

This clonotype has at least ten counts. As DNA, the CDR3 is TGCAGCGTTGCAACTAGCGGGGACACAGATACGCAGTATTTT. Translating it yields CSVATSGDTDTQYF. The rearrangement links TRBV29-1 to TRBJ2-3; 10 nucleotides align to TRBD2. The V segment lost 4 bases and the J segment 2 bases; nucleotides outside the gene matches: 3. The CDR3 length is 14 residues. Germline V gene sequence: CDR1 SQVTM, CDR2 ANQGSEA.

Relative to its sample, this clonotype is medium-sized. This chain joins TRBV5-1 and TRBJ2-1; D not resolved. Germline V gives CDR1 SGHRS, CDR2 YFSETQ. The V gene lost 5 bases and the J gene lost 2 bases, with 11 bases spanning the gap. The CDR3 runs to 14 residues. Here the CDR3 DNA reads TGCGCCAGCAGTCGGGTCGCCACCTACAATGAGCAGTTCTTC. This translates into CASSRVATYNEQFF.